Listed here is a single TCR beta chain. The primer mix had 60 V beta and 13 J beta primers. Libraries were prepared by immunoSEQ multiplex PCR; TCRdb keeps only in-frame clonotypes and omits some of them. This sample has fewer than 45,000 clones; approximately 84% occur once, and the top ten carry approximately 8.3%. This record comes from a study of glioma-infiltrating T cells after dendritic cell vaccination. On the study more broadly: The vaccine used monocyte-derived dendritic cells pulsed overnight with autologous tumor lysate.

Looked up from germline, CDR1 is LGHNA and CDR2 is YSLEER. The CDR3 spans 13 residues. Trimming removed 0 bases at V and 5 bases at J, with 7 bases between. This sample comprised blood, obtained before dendritic cell vaccination. V and J are TRBV4-3 and TRBJ1-2; D is unclear. The TCR sequence derives from a human donor with glioblastoma. The DNA for the CDR3 is TGCGCCAGCAGCCAAGATTCGGGATATGGCTACACCTTC. This gives the protein CASSQDSGYGYTF.